This T cell receptor beta chain comes out of a study of shared clonotypes between healthy human individuals. CDR1 is MNHEY and CDR2 is SMNVEV in the germline V gene (reference sequence). The ends lost 6 bases at V and 6 bases at J; junction bases unmatched: 11. The CDR3 is 16 amino acids. Cells designated naive CD8 were CD45RO-negative and were positively selected for CCR7, with terminally differentiated effector memory CD45RA+ cells excluded. The repertoire was sequenced with immunoSEQ multiplex PCR; TCRdb's copy has only in-frame clones and lacks some. This table holds hundreds of thousands of clones, approximately 96% found once.

This sequence joins TRBV27 and TRBJ2-1; TRBD2 aligns across 10 bases. The specimen sequenced was naive CD8+ T cells sorted from blood. The sequence was collected from a woman under 40 in good health. CDR3 amino acids: CASRAGPSGSFNEQFF. CDR3 DNA: TGTGCCAGCAGGGCGGGTCCTAGCGGGAGTTTCAATGAGCAGTTCTTC.